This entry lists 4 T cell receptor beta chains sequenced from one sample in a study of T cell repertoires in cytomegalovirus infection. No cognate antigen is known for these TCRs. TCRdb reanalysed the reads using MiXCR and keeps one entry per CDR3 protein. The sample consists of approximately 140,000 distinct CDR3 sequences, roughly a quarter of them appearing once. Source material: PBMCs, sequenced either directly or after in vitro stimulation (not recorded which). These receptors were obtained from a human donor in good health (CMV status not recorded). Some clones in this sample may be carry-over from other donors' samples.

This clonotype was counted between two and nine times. The CDR3 bases are TGTGCCAGCAGCTTAAGTTGGAATCAGCCCCAGCATTTT. Protein: CASSLSWNQPQHF. The rearrangement joins TRBV7-2 to TRBJ1-5; D remains unclear. Germline V CDR1 and CDR2: SGHTA, FQGNSA. The ends were cut back, 2 bases at V and 4 bases at J, with 6 bases in the middle. The CDR3 runs to 13 residues.

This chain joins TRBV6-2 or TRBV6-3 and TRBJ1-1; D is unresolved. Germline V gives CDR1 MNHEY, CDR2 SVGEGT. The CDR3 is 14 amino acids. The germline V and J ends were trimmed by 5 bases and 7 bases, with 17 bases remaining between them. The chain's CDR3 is CASSPGPEPGEAFF. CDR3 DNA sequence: TGTGCCAGCAGTCCCGGGCCCGAGCCCGGTGAAGCTTTCTTT.

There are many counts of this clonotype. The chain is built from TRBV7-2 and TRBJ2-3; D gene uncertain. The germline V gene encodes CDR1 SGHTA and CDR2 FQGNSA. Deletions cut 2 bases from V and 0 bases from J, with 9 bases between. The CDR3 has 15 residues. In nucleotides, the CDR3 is TGTGCCAGCAGCTTAAAGGGTCGAAGCACAGATACGCAGTATTTT. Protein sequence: CASSLKGRSTDTQYF.

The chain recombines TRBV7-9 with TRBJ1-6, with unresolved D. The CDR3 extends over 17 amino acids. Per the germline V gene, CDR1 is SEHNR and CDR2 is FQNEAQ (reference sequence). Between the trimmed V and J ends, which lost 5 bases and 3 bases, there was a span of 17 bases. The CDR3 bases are TGTGCCAGCAGCAATCCGGCAGCGACTATCTATAATTCACCCCTCCACTTT. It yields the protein CASSNPAATIYNSPLHF. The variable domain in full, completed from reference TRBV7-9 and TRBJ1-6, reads DTGVSQNPRHKITKRGQNVTFRCDPISEHNRLYWYRQTLGQGPEFLTYFQNEAQLEKSRLLSDRFSAERPKGSFSTLEIQRTEQGDSAMYLCASSNPAATIYNSPLHFGNGTRLTVT.